This T cell receptor beta chain was identified during a study of cytomegalovirus exposure and HLA in healthy donors (dated by TCRdb to about 2017). Context from the whole study: A later analysis indicated that the 120 validation repertoires were generated on the platform also employed for the 700 or so repertoires of the first cohort. The study was designed to test whether signatures of past pathogen exposure could be identified by cataloging public T cell receptors. A separate validation cohort of roughly 110 different subjects was used in addition to the 666-subject first cohort. The study combined high-throughput TCR immunosequencing, statistical association of individual TCRs with disease status, and machine learning to predict cytomegalovirus infection status. The research as a whole found: In a later analysis, TCRs clustered in the first cohort were found to also tend to co-occur in the roughly 130 validation repertoires, with around 94% of cluster scores above 0. A few of the identified cytomegalovirus-associated TCR beta chains were confirmed in vitro to be specific for cytomegalovirus antigens. A later analysis had no HLA typing for the validation cohort, so co-occurrence there was scored across all 110 or so repertoires. Most TCR sequences were observed very rarely across donors, whereas some public TCRs were present in many individuals. The authors suggested that the approach could potentially be generalized to other disease states and immunological phenotypes. The classifier was reported to diagnose cytomegalovirus status with high specificity and sensitivity in both the original cohort and the validation cohort. A total of fewer than 200 TCR beta chains were listed by the study as associated with cytomegalovirus.

CDR1 is given as SGHNT and CDR2 as YYREEE, both from the germline V gene (reference sequence). V is trimmed back by 3 bases and J by 3 bases, and the junction contains 12 bases that no gene match accounts for. Taken from cysteine to phenylalanine, the CDR3 has 19 residues. Only the CDR3 DNA stays, 57 bases, in frame from base 1. Library preparation was by the immunoSEQ multiplex PCR assay. As for how the authors treated the data: A statistical classification framework was built for diagnosing cytomegalovirus status from the catalog of TCR beta chain sequences. The table was pulled from immuneACCESS by TCRdb, which kept in-frame rearrangements only. Such tables lose some clones; where checked, under half of the loss comes from unresolved V genes, and the rest has no known cause. V and J calls and clone size are given by that table; D and trimming were obtained from the DNA. The sample table shows about 220,000 clones, and 75% to 95% are seen once. The biggest ten clones account for more than 0.85% of the sample.

The donors were included in the validation cohort of over a hundred subjects, a group kept apart from the roughly 700-subject first cohort. For this clone: Its target antigen remains unknown. Per-base qualities were not stored, and no clone one base away is much larger.

The receptor's source is a woman aged 18-29 years in good health and CMV-seronegative. The sequence links TRBV5-4 to TRBJ2-3; a stretch of 14 junction bases matches TRBD2. The sample comprised PBMCs. The CDR3 protein: CASSSGLAGVWGNTDTQYF. The bases are TGTGCCAGCAGCTCGGGACTAGCGGGAGTATGGGGCAATACAGATACGCAGTATTTT.